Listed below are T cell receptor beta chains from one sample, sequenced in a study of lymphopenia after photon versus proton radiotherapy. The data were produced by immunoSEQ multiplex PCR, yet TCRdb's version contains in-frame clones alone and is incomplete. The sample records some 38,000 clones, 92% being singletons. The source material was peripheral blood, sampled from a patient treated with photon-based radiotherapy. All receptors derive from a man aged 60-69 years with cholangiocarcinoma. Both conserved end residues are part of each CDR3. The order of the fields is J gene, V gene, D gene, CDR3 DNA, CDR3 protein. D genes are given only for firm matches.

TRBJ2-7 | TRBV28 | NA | TGTGCCAGCAACTTCGTACAGTACGGGGAGCAGTACTTC | CASNFVQYGEQYF
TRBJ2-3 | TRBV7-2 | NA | TGTGCCAGCAGCTCCAGGGTAGATACGCAGTATTTT | CASSSRVDTQYF
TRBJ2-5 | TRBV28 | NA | TGTGCCAGCAGTTTAGGGACATTCCAAGAGACCCAGTACTTC | CASSLGTFQETQYF
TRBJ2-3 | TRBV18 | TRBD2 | TGTGCCAGCTCGACTAGCGGGATGACAGATACGCAGTATTTT | CASSTSGMTDTQYF
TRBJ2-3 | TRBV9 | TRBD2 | TGTGCCAGCACCGAAGCGGGACGCACAGATACGCAGTATTTT | CASTEAGRTDTQYF
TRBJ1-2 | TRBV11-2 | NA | TGTGCCAGCAGCTTAGATTATCTACCTTCTGCTAACTATGGCTACACCTTC | CASSLDYLPSANYGYTF
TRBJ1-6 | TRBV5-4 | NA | TGTGCCAGCAGCCGAGGGGGAAGGAGCTCCTATAATTCACCCCTCCACTTT | CASSRGGRSSYNSPLHF
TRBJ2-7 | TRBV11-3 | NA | TGTGCCAGCAGCTTAGGACACGAATACTACGAGCAGTACTTC | CASSLGHEYYEQYF
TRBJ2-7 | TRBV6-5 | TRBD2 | TGTGCCAGCAGTTACTCCAGCGGGACCTCCTACGAGCAGTACTTC | CASSYSSGTSYEQYF
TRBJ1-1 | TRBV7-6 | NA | TGTGCCAGCAGCCAGGACAGCAGTATAAACACTGAAGCTTTCTTT | CASSQDSSINTEAFF